This TCR beta chain is drawn from a study of PD-L1 blockade in urothelial cancer. General study points: Patients who had durable benefit saw their tumor-associated blood clones expand more at 3 weeks. Pretreatment clonality of the blood TCR repertoire below the median was predictive of superior survival.

The time point: pretreatment peripheral blood. About this clone itself: The antigen is not known.

The CDR3 is made up of 14 amino acids. Between the trimmed V and J ends, which lost 3 bases and 8 bases, there was a span of 17 bases. Germline V gene lookup returns CDR1 WSHSY and CDR2 SAAADI. Every PCR was spiked with synthetic TCR analog templates. Sequencing used immunoSEQ multiplex PCR; TCRdb keeps in-frame clones, though not all of them. The sample has around 40,000 clones, approximately 90% seen once. The rearrangement links TRBV10-2 to TRBJ2-7; D is undetermined. The sequencing used PBMCs, collected around atezolizumab (anti-PD-L1) treatment. This receptor was obtained from a woman aged 55-70 years with urothelial cancer. In DNA, the CDR3 is TGCGCCAGCAGTGACCCAGGTCTTCCCTTGAAGCAGTACTTC. This sequence encodes CASSDPGLPLKQYF.